This TCR beta chain was sequenced during a study of T-cell reconstitution after alpha-beta-depleted transplantation in children. Study conclusions and caveats: Roughly two months post-transplant, alpha-beta T cells reportedly originated from several hundred graft clones that had expanded. Counts and diversity of T cells one year after transplant came mostly from newly produced T cells.

This clonotype has at least ten counts. The target antigen is unknown. Preparation of the TCRbeta library was carried out with unique molecular identifiers. TCRdb re-called the PCR reads through MiXCR, storing one row per CDR3 protein. The data show 200,000 to 250,000 distinct CDR3 sequences, around 7.8% seen once. This CDR3 has 17 amino acids. Germline assignment: CDR1 SGHRS and CDR2 YFSETQ. Germline trimming cut 5 bases from V and 5 bases from J; bases unmatched to any gene: 18. Sample: PBMCs, mostly from graft donor cells, taken 180 days after TCRalphabeta/CD19-depleted stem cell transplant. The rearrangement joins TRBV5-1 to TRBJ2-5, with 7 positions matching TRBD2. The sequence came from a male patient aged 10 to 17 who had a stem cell transplant for acute lymphoblastic leukemia, so the T cells may come from the graft donor. The CDR3 reads CASRPAGGTSDLETQYF. As DNA, the CDR3 is TGCGCCAGCAGACCGGCCGGGGGAACTAGCGATTTGGAGACCCAGTACTTC.